These 5 T cell receptor beta chains share one sample of origin, sequenced in a study of cytomegalovirus exposure and HLA in healthy donors. In the PCR, 60 Vbeta and 13 Jbeta primers were used. Profiled with immunoSEQ multiplex PCR; TCRdb holds only in-frame clones, not every one. Of about 140,000 clones listed, around 82% were seen once; the top ten hold roughly 3.2%. The sequenced material came from PBMCs. Source of these receptors: a man younger than 30 in good health and CMV-seropositive.

This chain links TRBV7-2 with TRBJ1-4; 8 bases line up with TRBD1. Trimming removed 5 bases from V and 7 bases from J; junction bases left unmatched: 3. Germline V gene lookup returns CDR1 SGHTA and CDR2 FQGNSA. The CDR3 extends over 13 amino acids. The CDR3 is CASSPGQGEKLFF. The CDR3 nucleotides are TGTGCCAGCAGCCCCGGACAGGGTGAAAAACTGTTTTTT. Combining the CDR3 with reference TRBV7-2 and TRBJ1-4 gives the whole variable domain GAGVSQSPSNKVTEKGKDVELRCDPISGHTALYWYRQSLGQGLEFLIYFQGNSAPDKSGLPSDRFSAERTGGSVSTLTIQRTQQEDSAVYLCASSPGQGEKLFFGSGTQLSVL.

V usage is TRBV27 and J usage is TRBJ1-1, with TRBD1 identical over 8 bases. Trimming took 7 bases from V and 4 from J; bases not matched to a gene: 5. The CDR3 is 13 residues long. Germline lookup yields CDR1 MNHEY and CDR2 SMNVEV (reference sequence). The CDR3 is CASKDRAPTEAFF. The CDR3 coding sequence is TGTGCCAGCAAGGACAGGGCACCCACTGAAGCTTTCTTT.

This clone was recorded a few times. This sequence joins TRBV5-1 and TRBJ1-1; TRBD1 aligns across 11 bases. The CDR3 runs to 14 residues. The germline V gene has CDR1 SGHRS and CDR2 YFSETQ. The ends lost 3 bases at V and 5 bases at J; junction bases unmatched: 3. The CDR3 sequence is CASSSGQGATEAFF. The CDR3 region has the DNA TGCGCCAGCAGCTCCGGACAGGGGGCTACTGAAGCTTTCTTT.

The chain links TRBV5-4 to TRBJ2-2, with D tentatively TRBD2 (6 bases). V was trimmed by 0 bases and J by 4 bases, leaving 10 bases between them. The CDR3 totals 15 residues. From germline, CDR1 is SGHNT and CDR2 YYREEE (reference sequence). The CDR3 DNA follows: TGTGCCAGCAGCTTGGATCTCGGGAGCACCGGGGAGCTGTTTTTT. This codes for CASSLDLGSTGELFF.

The rearrangement joins TRBV5-1 to TRBJ2-1, with 8 bases matching TRBD2. This CDR3 spans 14 amino acids. Trimming removed 0 bases from V and 8 bases from J; junction bases left unmatched: 4. Germline values: CDR1 SGHRS, CDR2 YFSETQ. The CDR3 loop reads CASSLDGRADEQFF. CDR3 nucleotides: TGCGCCAGCAGCTTGGACGGGAGGGCCGATGAGCAGTTCTTC. The complete variable domain, with remaining parts taken from reference TRBV5-1 and TRBJ2-1, reads KAGVTQTPRYLIKTRGQQVTLSCSPISGHRSVSWYQQTPGQGLQFLFEYFSETQRNKGNFPGRFSGRQFSNSRSEMNVSTLELGDSALYLCASSLDGRADEQFFGPGTRLTVL.